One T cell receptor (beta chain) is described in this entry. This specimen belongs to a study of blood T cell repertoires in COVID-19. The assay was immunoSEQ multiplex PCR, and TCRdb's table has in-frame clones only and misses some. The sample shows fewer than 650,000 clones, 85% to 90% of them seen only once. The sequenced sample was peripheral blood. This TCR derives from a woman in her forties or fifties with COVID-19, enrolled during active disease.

This CDR3 reads CASSRGGQGELFF. Written as DNA, the CDR3 is TGTGCCAGCAGCCGGGGAGGGCAGGGGGAGCTGTTTTTT. V gene TRBV9 combines with J gene TRBJ2-2; 7 bases fit TRBD2. Losses at the gene ends were 4 bases for V and 8 bases for J; bases not matched to a gene: 5. From germline, CDR1 is SGDLS and CDR2 YYNGEE. The CDR3 extends over 13 amino acids.